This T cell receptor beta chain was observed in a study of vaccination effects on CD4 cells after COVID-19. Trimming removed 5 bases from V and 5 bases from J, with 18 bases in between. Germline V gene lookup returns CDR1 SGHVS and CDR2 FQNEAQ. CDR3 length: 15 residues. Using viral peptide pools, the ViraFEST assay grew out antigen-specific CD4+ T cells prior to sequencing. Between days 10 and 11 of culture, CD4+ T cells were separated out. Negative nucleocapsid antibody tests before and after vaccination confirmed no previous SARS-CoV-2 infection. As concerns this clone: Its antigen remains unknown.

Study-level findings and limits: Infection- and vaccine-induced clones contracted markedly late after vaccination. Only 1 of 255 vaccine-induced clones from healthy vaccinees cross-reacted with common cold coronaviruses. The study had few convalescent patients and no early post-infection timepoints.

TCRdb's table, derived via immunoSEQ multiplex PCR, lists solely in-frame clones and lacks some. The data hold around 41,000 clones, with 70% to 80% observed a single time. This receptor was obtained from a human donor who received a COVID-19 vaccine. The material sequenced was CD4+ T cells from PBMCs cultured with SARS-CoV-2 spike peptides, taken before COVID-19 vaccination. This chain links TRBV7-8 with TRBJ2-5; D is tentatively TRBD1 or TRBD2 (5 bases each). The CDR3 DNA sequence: TGTGCCAGCAGCGGACCGGGACCACAAAGGGAGACCCAGTACTTC. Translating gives CASSGPGPQRETQYF.